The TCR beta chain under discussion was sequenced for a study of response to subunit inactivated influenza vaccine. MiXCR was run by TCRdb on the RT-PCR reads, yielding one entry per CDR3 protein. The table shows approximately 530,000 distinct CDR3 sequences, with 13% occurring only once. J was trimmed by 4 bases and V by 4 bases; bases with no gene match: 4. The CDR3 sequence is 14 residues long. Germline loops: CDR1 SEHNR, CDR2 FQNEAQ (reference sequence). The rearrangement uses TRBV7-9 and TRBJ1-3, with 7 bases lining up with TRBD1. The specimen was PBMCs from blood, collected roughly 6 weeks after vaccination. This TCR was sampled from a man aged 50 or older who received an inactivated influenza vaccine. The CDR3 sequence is CASSSQGYGNTIYF. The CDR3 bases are TGTGCCAGCAGCTCACAGGGGTACGGAAACACCATATATTTT.